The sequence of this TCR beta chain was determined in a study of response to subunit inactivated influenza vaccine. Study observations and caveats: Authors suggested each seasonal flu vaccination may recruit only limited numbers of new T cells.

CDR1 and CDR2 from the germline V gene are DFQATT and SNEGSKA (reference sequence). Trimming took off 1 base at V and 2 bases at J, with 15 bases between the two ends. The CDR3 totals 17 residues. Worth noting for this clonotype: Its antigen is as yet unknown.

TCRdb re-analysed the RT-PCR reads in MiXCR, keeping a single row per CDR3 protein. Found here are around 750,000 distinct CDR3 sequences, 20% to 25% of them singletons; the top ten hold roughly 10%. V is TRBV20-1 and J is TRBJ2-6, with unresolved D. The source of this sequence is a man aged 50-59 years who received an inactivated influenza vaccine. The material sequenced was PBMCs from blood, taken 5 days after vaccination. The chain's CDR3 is CSARVLHSNTGANVLTF. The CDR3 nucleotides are TGCAGTGCTAGAGTGCTCCACAGTAACACTGGGGCCAACGTCCTGACTTTC.